Reported below is one T cell receptor (beta chain). This CDR3 has 16 residues. Germline assignment: CDR1 SGHNT and CDR2 YYREEE (reference sequence). Trimming took off 0 bases at V and 0 bases at J, with 10 bases between the two ends. The sample belongs to a study of OX40 agonist ivuxolimab in advanced cancers. Libraries were prepared by immunoSEQ multiplex PCR; TCRdb keeps only in-frame clonotypes and omits some of them. The sample carries about 80,000 clones, 80% to 90% recorded once. The chain uses TRBV5-4 and TRBJ2-1, with D perhaps TRBD1 or TRBD2 (5 bases each). The sequencing used CD4+ or CD8+ T cells sorted from blood, collected in a trial of the OX40 agonist ivuxolimab. This clonotype was sampled from an adult with an advanced solid tumor such as melanoma, head and neck, liver or kidney cancer. The CDR3 DNA is TGTGCCAGCAGCTTGGGAGGGGCTAGCTCCTACAATGAGCAGTTCTTC. Translated: CASSLGGASSYNEQFF.